Presented here are 24 T cell receptor beta chains from one specimen sequenced in a study of neurological immune-mediated disorders. TCRdb reprocessed the 5' RACE reads with MiXCR, giving one entry per CDR3 protein. The data contain around 50,000 distinct CDR3 sequences, roughly 25% of them singletons. The sequenced sample consisted of PBMCs. The receptors originated from a woman aged 70 to 79 in good health.

Details on this clonotype: A much larger clone sits a single nucleotide away, making a read error possible. The CDR3 region has the DNA TGCAGTGCCCGCCCGAGACAGCCTAGCACATATACGCAGTATTTT. Amino acids: CSARPRQPSTYTQYF. The gene calls are TRBV20-1 and TRBJ2-3; tentatively, D is TRBD1 or TRBD2 (5 bases each). The CDR3 has 15 residues. Germline-derived CDR1 and CDR2 are DFQATT and SNEGSKA (reference sequence).

This chain connects TRBV9 to TRBJ2-7; possible D gene TRBD1, 7 bases. CDR1 is SGDLS and CDR2 is YYNGEE in the germline V gene. Trimming removed 0 bases from V and 2 bases from J, with 24 bases in between. This CDR3 spans 19 amino acids. The chain's CDR3 is CASSVAAGGGYITPYEQYF. CDR3 in DNA: TGTGCCAGCAGCGTAGCAGCAGGGGGAGGCTATATCACCCCCTACGAGCAGTACTTC.

This clonotype is medium-sized in the sample. The rearrangement uses TRBV5-1 and TRBJ2-5; unclear D gene. CDR1 and CDR2 (germline): SGHRS, YFSETQ. Trimming shortened V by 0 bases and J by 2 bases, and 11 bases separated the two germline ends. The CDR3 spans 15 residues. CDR3 amino acids: CASSLVSPGQETQYF. The CDR3 DNA sequence: TGCGCCAGCAGCTTGGTCAGCCCGGGTCAAGAGACCCAGTACTTC.

This clonotype was counted between two and nine times. The rearrangement uses TRBV20-1 and TRBJ1-2, with a tentative D call TRBD1 (6 bases). The CDR3 spans 16 residues. Per germline, CDR1 DFQATT and CDR2 SNEGSKA (reference sequence). Trimming removed 6 bases from V and 3 bases from J, with 23 bases in between. The CDR3 loop reads CSAPEGGGPPYYGYTF. Written as DNA, the CDR3 is TGCAGTGCCCCGGAAGGGGGAGGCCCCCCCTACTATGGCTACACCTTC.

By frequency in the sample, this clonotype is medium-sized. The genes are TRBV6-6 and TRBJ1-1, with D tentatively TRBD1 (5 bases). CDR1 is MNHNY, CDR2 SVGAGI, per germline (reference sequence). This CDR3 is 10 amino acids long. Trimming cost V 10 bases and J 7 bases, with 10 bases left between them. CDR3 nucleotides: TGTGCCACGGGGGGGGGTGAAGCTTTCTTT. Translating gives CATGGGEAFF.

This clonotype was found many times. The chain recombines TRBV7-8 with TRBJ2-2, with 7 bases matching TRBD1. The trim removed 4 bases at V and 6 bases at J, leaving 5 bases unmatched. The V gene's germline CDR1 is SGHVS and CDR2 FQNEAQ. This CDR3 comprises 14 residues. CDR3: CASSSTGLAGELFF. In DNA form, the CDR3 reads TGTGCCAGCAGCTCGACAGGGCTCGCCGGGGAGCTGTTTTTT.

This clonotype has at least ten counts. The chain couples TRBV6-1 to TRBJ2-1; 9 positions agree with TRBD2. The V and J ends lost 8 bases and 8 bases, in that order; junction bases with no gene match: 10. CDR3 length: 14 residues. The V gene's germline CDR1 is MNHNS and CDR2 SASEGT. The CDR3 DNA reads TGTGCCAGCGCCTTAGTAGCGGGAGCACATGAGCAGTTCTTC. It specifies CASALVAGAHEQFF.

This clonotype was observed at least ten times. The rearrangement uses TRBV27 and TRBJ1-1, with D hard to call. Looked up from germline, CDR1 is MNHEY and CDR2 is SMNVEV (reference sequence). The CDR3 consists of 13 residues. Trimming shortened V by 3 bases and J by 4 bases, and 9 bases separated the two germline ends. The CDR3, as DNA: TGTGCCAGCAGTTTGAACAGACCCACTGAAGCTTTCTTT. Its protein is CASSLNRPTEAFF.

This clonotype has ten or more counts. V gene TRBV12-3 or TRBV12-4 combines with J gene TRBJ1-2; no clear D gene. The CDR3 consists of 12 residues. V dropped 3 bases and J dropped 3 bases, with 5 bases sitting between them. The CDR3 nucleotides are TGTGCCAGCAGTTTCCGGGACTATGGCTACACCTTC. It translates to CASSFRDYGYTF.

The rearrangement uses TRBV18 and TRBJ2-2; 7 bases agree with TRBD1. Trimming took 3 bases from V and 0 from J; bases not matched to a gene: 4. The CDR3 covers 16 residues. CDR1 KGHSH and CDR2 LQKENI come from the germline V gene. CDR3 amino acids: CASSPGQATNTGELFF. The CDR3 region has the DNA TGTGCCAGCTCACCTGGACAGGCGACGAACACCGGGGAGCTGTTTTTT.

This clonotype appeared many times. The genes are TRBV2 and TRBJ2-7, with D tentatively TRBD2 (6 bases). This CDR3 is built from 13 residues. CDR1 SNHLY and CDR2 FYNNEI come from the germline V gene. Trimming took off 7 bases at V and 3 bases at J, with 13 bases between the two ends. The CDR3 sequence is CASKEGGYYEQYF. The DNA of the CDR3 is TGTGCCAGCAAGGAGGGAGGCTACTACGAGCAGTACTTC.

This clonotype was detected only a few times. This rearrangement joins TRBV27 to TRBJ1-5; a possible D gene is TRBD1 (6 bases). The CDR3 totals 14 residues. From germline, CDR1 is MNHEY and CDR2 SMNVEV (reference sequence). With 2 bases removed from V and 7 bases from J, the gap between germline ends came to 12 bases. The CDR3 is CASSLARGIQPQHF. The CDR3, as DNA: TGTGCCAGCAGTTTAGCCAGGGGTATCCAGCCCCAGCATTTT.

This clonotype was counted at least ten times. The chain employs TRBV6-5 and TRBJ1-6, with 8 bases fitting TRBD1. CDR1 MNHEY and CDR2 SVGAGI come from the germline V gene. V lost 7 bases, J lost 10 bases, and 9 bases stayed unmatched. The CDR3 length is 14 residues. The CDR3 nucleotides read TGTGCCAGCACCATACAGGGGGGAGGCTCACCCCTCCACTTT. Translated, it gives CASTIQGGGSPLHF.

This sequence joins TRBV4-1 and TRBJ2-5; a weak D match, TRBD1 (5 bases). Trimming took 0 bases from V and 4 from J, leaving 18 bases between them. CDR1 is MGHRA and CDR2 is YSYEKL in the germline V gene. This CDR3 is built from 17 residues. The DNA for the CDR3 is TGCGCCAGCAGCCAAGAGAATTTAGGGGCAGGGCCAGAGACCCAGTACTTC. Its protein is CASSQENLGAGPETQYF.

This clonotype was recorded at least ten times. This chain uses TRBV29-1 with TRBJ2-7; tentative D call: TRBD1 (6 bases). Between the trimmed V and J ends, which lost 7 bases and 6 bases, there was a span of 25 bases. CDR1 and CDR2 from the germline V gene are SQVTM and ANQGSEA. The CDR3 has 15 amino acids. The CDR3 sequence: CSAGLQQGWASEQYF. The CDR3 coding sequence is TGCAGCGCCGGCCTACAACAGGGTTGGGCGTCCGAGCAGTACTTC.

The chain couples TRBV24-1 to TRBJ2-5, with D perhaps TRBD1 (5 bases). The CDR3 consists of 14 residues. V was trimmed by 1 base and J by 4 bases, leaving 9 bases between them. The germline V gene has CDR1 KGHDR and CDR2 SFDVKD. The CDR3 bases are TGTGCCACCAGTGATTTCCGTCAGGGAGAGACCCAGTACTTC. Translating it yields CATSDFRQGETQYF.

This clonotype appeared many times. The chain uses TRBV12-3 or TRBV12-4 and TRBJ1-1; D is unclear. The CDR3 runs to 13 residues. The germline V and J ends were trimmed by 0 bases and 2 bases, with 4 bases remaining between them. The CDR3 DNA is TGTGCCAGCAGTTTAGCAATTAACACTGAAGCTTTCTTT. Protein: CASSLAINTEAFF.

This clonotype was counted at least ten times. The chain uses TRBV12-3 or TRBV12-4 and TRBJ2-3; D is unclear. The CDR3 consists of 13 residues. Trimming removed 4 bases from V and 5 bases from J, with 10 bases in between. In DNA form, the CDR3 reads TGTGCCAGCAGTTCTCGGGCCGTAGATACGCAGTATTTT. Its translation is CASSSRAVDTQYF.

This clonotype came up many times. V and J are TRBV20-1 and TRBJ2-7; 7 bases line up with TRBD1. Germline V gene data show CDR1 as DFQATT and CDR2 as SNEGSKA (reference sequence). The CDR3 consists of 13 residues. After removal of 6 bases from V and 0 bases from J, the junction contained 5 bases not matched to a gene. As DNA, the CDR3 is TGCAGTGCACCGGACAGGACCTCCTACGAGCAGTACTTC. This codes for CSAPDRTSYEQYF.

This clonotype was picked up many times. V is TRBV12-3 or TRBV12-4 and J is TRBJ2-1; D is ambiguous. CDR3 length: 11 amino acids. V shed 5 bases and J shed 7 bases, with 6 bases lying between them. The CDR3 sequence: CASSGENEQFF. The CDR3 DNA reads as TGTGCCAGCAGTGGAGAGAATGAGCAGTTCTTC.

This clonotype was recorded a few times. The CDR3 sequence is CASNPGGIWANYGYTF. The CDR3 region has the DNA TGTGCCAGCAACCCTGGGGGGATTTGGGCTAACTATGGCTACACCTTC. The chain couples TRBV6-1 to TRBJ1-2; D possibly corresponds to TRBD1 (5 bases). There are 16 residues in the CDR3. CDR1 and CDR2 (germline): MNHNS, SASEGT. V dropped 7 bases and J dropped 0 bases, with 18 bases sitting between them.

This clonotype occurred many times. The chain combines TRBV9 with TRBJ2-7, with TRBD1 identical over 8 bases. Germline V gives CDR1 SGDLS, CDR2 YYNGEE. Losses at the gene ends were 4 bases for V and 1 base for J; bases not matched to a gene: 4. This CDR3 comprises 14 residues. This chain's CDR3 is CASSPRDRSYEQYF. The DNA for the CDR3 is TGTGCCAGCAGCCCCCGGGACAGGTCCTACGAGCAGTACTTC.

This clonotype was detected ten times or more. The chain is built from TRBV4-1 and TRBJ2-2; tentatively, D is TRBD1 (5 bases). The CDR3 is made up of 17 amino acids. CDR1 and CDR2 (germline): MGHRA, YSYEKL. With 1 base removed from V and 0 bases from J, the gap between germline ends came to 12 bases. This CDR3 reads CASSQATVITNTGELFF. Written as DNA, the CDR3 is TGCGCCAGCAGCCAAGCGACAGTTATCACGAACACCGGGGAGCTGTTTTTT.

This clonotype occurred many times. This sequence joins TRBV20-1 and TRBJ2-3; 9 bases line up with TRBD1. The CDR3 sequence is 14 residues long. The trim removed 7 bases at V and 3 bases at J, leaving 8 bases unmatched. Germline assignment: CDR1 DFQATT and CDR2 SNEGSKA (reference sequence). In DNA, the CDR3 is TGCAGTGACTTGGGACAGGGAGGGACAGATACGCAGTATTTT. This translates into CSDLGQGGTDTQYF.